These T cell receptor beta chains were read from a single sample in a study of shared clonotypes between healthy human individuals. Sequencing was performed with immunoSEQ multiplex PCR; in TCRdb, only in-frame clones are kept and a portion is missing. Among 2 million to 2.5 million clones listed, approximately 93% were seen once. The sample consisted of naive CD4+ T cells from PBMCs. These TCRs come from a man aged 18 to 35 in good health. Some clones in this sample may be carry-over from other donors' samples. CDR3s include the opening cysteine and the closing phenylalanine or tryptophan. The D gene is left open where the match is weak. Part of the rows lack a size; the others show once, few, many or a class for expanded clones.

cdr3_nt cdr3_aa j_call v_call d_call clone_size
TGTGCCAGCAATATAGGGCCGGGAGCTGAAGCTTTCTTT CASNIGPGAEAFF TRBJ1-1 TRBV2 . .
TGTGCCAGCAGCTCCGTGGTCCGTTACAATGAGCAGTTCTTC CASSSVVRYNEQFF TRBJ2-1 TRBV7-2 . .
TGTGCCAGCAGTCCCGGACCAATCACAGATACGCAGTATTTT CASSPGPITDTQYF TRBJ2-3 TRBV5-4 . .
TGTGCCAGCAGCGTAGGGACAGGGCGAGCTAACTATGGCTACACCTTC CASSVGTGRANYGYTF TRBJ1-2 TRBV9 TRBD1 .
TGTGCCAGCAGCCTACAGAACTCCCCGGAGTGGACTGAAGCTTTCTTT CASSLQNSPEWTEAFF TRBJ1-1 TRBV7-6 . .
TGCAGTGCGCAGAGCTACGAGCAGTACTTC CSAQSYEQYF TRBJ2-7 TRBV20-1 . .
TGTGCCAGCAGCTATGGACAGGCGAACACCGGGGAGCTGTTTTTT CASSYGQANTGELFF TRBJ2-2 TRBV5-6 TRBD1 once
TGTGCCAGCAGCTTAAACACCAATGAAAAACTGTTTTTT CASSLNTNEKLFF TRBJ1-4 TRBV7-9 . once
TGTGCCAGCAGCACCCGGGTTAGCGGGAGACGCGGGGAGCTGTTTTTT CASSTRVSGRRGELFF TRBJ2-2 TRBV7-2 TRBD2 .
TGTGCCAGCAGCGTAGGACAGGGGGCTTTGGAAAAACTGTTTTTT CASSVGQGALEKLFF TRBJ1-4 TRBV9 TRBD1 .
TGTGCCAGCAGCTTGCTGGGAACTGAAGCTTTCTTT CASSLLGTEAFF TRBJ1-1 TRBV7-2 . .
TGCGCCAGCAGCCAACGGGACGAGCAGTTCTTC CASSQRDEQFF TRBJ2-1 TRBV4-1 . .
TGCGCCAGCAGGAGGGGACTAGCGGCCACCTACGAGCAGTACTTC CASRRGLAATYEQYF TRBJ2-7 TRBV5-1 TRBD2 once
TGCAGCGTTGAGGGACCCACAGATACGCAGTATTTT CSVEGPTDTQYF TRBJ2-3 TRBV29-1 . .
TGCAGCGTTTCAGCAGGCCAAGAGACCCAGTACTTC CSVSAGQETQYF TRBJ2-5 TRBV29-1 . .
TGTGCCAGCAGTTACTCAGCGTCTGGGCCCCAGCATTTT CASSYSASGPQHF TRBJ1-5 TRBV6-5 . .
TGTGCCAGCAGCCCCAGGGGAGCTGGAAACACCATATATTTT CASSPRGAGNTIYF TRBJ1-3 TRBV6-5 . once
TGTGCCAGCAGCCAAGGCCGGGCGGAGGGGGAGTTCTTC CASSQGRAEGEFF TRBJ2-1 TRBV4-2 . .
TGTGCCAGCAGCTTAGGCGGGAGGGTCTCCTACAATGAGCAGTTCTTC CASSLGGRVSYNEQFF TRBJ2-1 TRBV7-9 TRBD2 .
TGTGCCAGCAGCTACACAGGGAATACTGAAGCTTTCTTT CASSYTGNTEAFF TRBJ1-1 TRBV11-3 . .
TGCGCCAGCAGCCAAGTGCAGCGCCAGCAGCCCCAGCATTTT CASSQVQRQQPQHF TRBJ1-5 TRBV4-1 . few
TGCGCCAGCAGCCAAGGCCTGCCGGGAGGGTCCGATTCCTACGAGCAGTACTTC CASSQGLPGGSDSYEQYF TRBJ2-7 TRBV4-1 TRBD2 .
TGTGCCAGCAGCCAGACGCCCTTACAGCCCCAGCATTTT CASSQTPLQPQHF TRBJ1-5 TRBV6-5 . .
TGTGCCAGCAGTTCGGGACTAGCGGGAGAGAACTACAATGAGCAGTTCTTC CASSSGLAGENYNEQFF TRBJ2-1 TRBV28 TRBD2 .
TGTGCCCGGGGCATAGCGGGGCAAGAGACCCAGTACTTC CARGIAGQETQYF TRBJ2-5 TRBV28 TRBD2 .
TGTGCCAGCAGTGTGGGCGGGAGGGCCGGTGAGCAGTTCTTC CASSVGGRAGEQFF TRBJ2-1 TRBV6-1 TRBD2 .
TGTGCCAGCAGTGTCCTCCTAGGCCCCGGCAATGAGCAGTTCTTC CASSVLLGPGNEQFF TRBJ2-1 TRBV28 . .
TGCGCCACCAGGACAGATCCAGCCAAAAACATTCAGTACTTC CATRTDPAKNIQYF TRBJ2-4 TRBV5-1 . .
TGTGCCAGCAGTTTGCCCCCGAACACTGAAGCTTTCTTT CASSLPPNTEAFF TRBJ1-1 TRBV28 . .